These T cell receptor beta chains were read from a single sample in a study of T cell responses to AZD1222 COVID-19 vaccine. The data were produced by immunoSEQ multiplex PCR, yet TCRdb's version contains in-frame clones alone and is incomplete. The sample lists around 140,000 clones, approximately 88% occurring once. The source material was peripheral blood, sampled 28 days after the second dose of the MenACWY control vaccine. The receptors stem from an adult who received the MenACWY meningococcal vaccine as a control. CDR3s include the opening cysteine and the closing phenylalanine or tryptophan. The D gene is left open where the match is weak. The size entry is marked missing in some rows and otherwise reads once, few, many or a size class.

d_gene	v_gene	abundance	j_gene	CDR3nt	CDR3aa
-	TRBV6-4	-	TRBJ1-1	TGTGCCAGCAGACTTGGACCAGGGGTTGAAGCTTTCTTT	CASRLGPGVEAFF
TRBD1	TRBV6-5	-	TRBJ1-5	TGTGCCAGCAGAGGGGGCTTGGGTCAGCCCCAGCATTTT	CASRGGLGQPQHF
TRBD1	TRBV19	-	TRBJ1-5	TGTGCCAGTAGTCGCCAGGGGGCGGTTGATCAGCCCCAGCATTTT	CASSRQGAVDQPQHF
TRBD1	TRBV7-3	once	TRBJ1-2	TGTGCCAGCAGCCCACAGGGGGCGGAGGGCTACACCTTC	CASSPQGAEGYTF
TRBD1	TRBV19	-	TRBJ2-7	TGTGCCAGTAGTACTCCAGGGGGCGGCTACGAGCAGTACTTC	CASSTPGGGYEQYF
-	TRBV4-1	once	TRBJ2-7	TGCGCCAGCAGCAACTGGGGGCTCGGCGAGCAGTACTTC	CASSNWGLGEQYF
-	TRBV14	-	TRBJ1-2	TGTGCCAGCAGCCCCACCGCAGGCTATGGCTACACCTTC	CASSPTAGYGYTF
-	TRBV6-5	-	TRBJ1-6	TGTGCCAGCGGGCCCGGGACAAACAATTCACCCCTCCACTTT	CASGPGTNNSPLHF
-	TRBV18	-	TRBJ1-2	TGTGCCAGCTCACACGGGACTAACTATGGCTACACCTTC	CASSHGTNYGYTF
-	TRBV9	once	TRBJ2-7	TGTGCCAGCAGCGTAGGCAGGGGTGTCGGCTACGAGCAGTACTTC	CASSVGRGVGYEQYF
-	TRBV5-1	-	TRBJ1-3	TGCGCCAGCAGCCGGGACGACAGCTCTGGAAACACCATATATTTT	CASSRDDSSGNTIYF
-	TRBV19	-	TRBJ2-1	TGTGCCAGTAGTATTAACAATGAGCAGTTCTTC	CASSINNEQFF
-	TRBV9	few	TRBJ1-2	TGTGCCAGCAGCGTGGGGAGCTATGGCTACACCTTC	CASSVGSYGYTF
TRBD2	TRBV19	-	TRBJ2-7	TGTGCCAGTACCTCGGGGGGTCCGGGACTAGCGGGAGTCTACGAGCAGTACTTC	CASTSGGPGLAGVYEQYF
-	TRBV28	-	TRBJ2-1	TGTGCCAGCAGTTACAGGAGGAAGGATTCCTACAATGAGCAGTTCTTC	CASSYRRKDSYNEQFF
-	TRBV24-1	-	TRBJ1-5	TGTGCCACCAGTGAAAGGGGGTCGAGCAATCAGCCCCAGCATTTT	CATSERGSSNQPQHF
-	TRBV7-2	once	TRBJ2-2	TGTGCCAGCAGCTTAGATGCGGCGGCCGGGGAGCTGTTTTTT	CASSLDAAAGELFF
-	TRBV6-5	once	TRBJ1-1	TGTGCCAGCAGTTACGGGTGGGTGGGGGCAGGTGAAGCTTTCTTT	CASSYGWVGAGEAFF